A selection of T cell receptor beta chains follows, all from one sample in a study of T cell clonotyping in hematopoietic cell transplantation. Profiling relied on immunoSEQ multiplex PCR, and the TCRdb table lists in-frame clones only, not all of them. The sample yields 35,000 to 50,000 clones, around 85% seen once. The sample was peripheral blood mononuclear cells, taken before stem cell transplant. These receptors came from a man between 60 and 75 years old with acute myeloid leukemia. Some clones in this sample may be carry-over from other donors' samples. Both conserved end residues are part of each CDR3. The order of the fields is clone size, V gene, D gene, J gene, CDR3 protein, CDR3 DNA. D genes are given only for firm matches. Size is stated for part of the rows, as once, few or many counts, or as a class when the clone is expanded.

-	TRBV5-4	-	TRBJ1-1	CASSFAGARAEAFF	TGTGCCAGCAGCTTCGCAGGGGCCAGGGCTGAAGCTTTCTTT
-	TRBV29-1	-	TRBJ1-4	CSVGTGPNEKLFF	TGCAGCGTTGGTACGGGACCAAATGAAAAACTGTTTTTT
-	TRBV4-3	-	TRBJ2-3	CASSQVSVHGHTDTQYF	TGCGCCAGCAGCCAAGTCTCAGTACACGGACACACAGATACGCAGTATTTT
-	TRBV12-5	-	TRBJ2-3	CASAQTEADTQYF	TGTGCTAGTGCCCAAACGGAGGCAGATACGCAGTATTTT
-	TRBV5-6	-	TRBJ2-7	CASSSYRSEGIEQYF	TGTGCCAGCAGCTCGTATCGGAGCGAGGGGATCGAGCAGTACTTC
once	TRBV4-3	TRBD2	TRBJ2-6	CASSQDGTGGTALDNVLTF	TGCGCCAGCAGCCAAGACGGAACGGGGGGAACGGCTCTAGACAACGTCCTGACTTTC
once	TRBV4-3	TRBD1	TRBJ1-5	CASSHRDRFNQPQHF	TGCGCCAGCAGCCACCGGGACAGGTTTAATCAGCCCCAGCATTTT
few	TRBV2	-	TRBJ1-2	CASSAEPYGYTF	TGTGCCAGCAGTGCTGAGCCCTATGGCTACACCTTC
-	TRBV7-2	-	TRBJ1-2	CASSLGRNYGYTF	TGTGCCAGCAGCTTAGGACGGAACTATGGCTACACCTTC
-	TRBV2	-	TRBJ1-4	CASSEGRKGFGEKLFF	TGTGCCAGCAGTGAGGGGCGAAAGGGCTTTGGAGAAAAACTGTTTTTT
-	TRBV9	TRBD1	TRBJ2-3	CASSGRRTGPTTDTQYF	TGTGCCAGCAGCGGCCGAAGGACAGGACCCACCACAGATACGCAGTATTTT
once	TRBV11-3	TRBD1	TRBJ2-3	CASSRSIQGSNTQYF	TGTGCCAGCAGCCGATCAATACAGGGGTCGAATACGCAGTATTTT
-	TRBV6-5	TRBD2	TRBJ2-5	CASSAPGLPQETQYF	TGTGCCAGCAGTGCCCCGGGACTACCCCAGGAGACCCAGTACTTC
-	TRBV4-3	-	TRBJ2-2	CASSQQGYGELFF	TGCGCCAGCAGCCAGCAGGGTTACGGGGAGCTGTTTTTT
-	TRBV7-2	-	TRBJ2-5	CASSGRLEETQYF	TGTGCCAGCAGCGGCCGACTAGAAGAGACCCAGTACTTC
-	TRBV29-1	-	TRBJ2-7	CSGRGTNTYEQYF	TGCAGCGGCCGCGGGACAAATACCTACGAGCAGTACTTC
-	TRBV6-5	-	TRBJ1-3	CASSWTANSGNTIYF	TGTGCCAGCAGTTGGACAGCTAACTCTGGAAACACCATATATTTT
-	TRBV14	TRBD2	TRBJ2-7	CASSQASGSEQYF	TGTGCCAGCAGCCAAGCAAGCGGGAGCGAGCAGTACTTC
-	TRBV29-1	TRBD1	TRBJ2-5	CSVGTGETQYF	TGCAGCGTCGGGACAGGGGAGACCCAGTACTTC
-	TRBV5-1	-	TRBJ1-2	CASSSLRGGGDGYTF	TGCGCCAGCAGCTCGCTTCGAGGTGGGGGCGATGGCTACACCTTC
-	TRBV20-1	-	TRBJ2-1	CSARPQIF	TGCAGTGCTAGACCCCAGATCTTC
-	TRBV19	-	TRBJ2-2	CASKGRETNTGELFF	TGTGCGAGTAAGGGAAGGGAAACAAACACCGGGGAGCTGTTTTTT
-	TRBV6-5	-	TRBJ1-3	CASSYSSQGRGNTIYF	TGTGCCAGCAGTTACTCGAGCCAGGGTCGGGGAAACACCATATATTTT
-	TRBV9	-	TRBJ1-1	CASSPLWTAEAFF	TGTGCCAGCAGCCCACTATGGACGGCTGAAGCTTTCTTT
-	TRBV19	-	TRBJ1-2	CASSIGPALVTF	TGTGCCAGTAGTATAGGGCCGGCCCTTGTCACCTTC
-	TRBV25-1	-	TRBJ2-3	CASSERGTDTQYF	TGTGCCAGCAGTGAAAGGGGGACAGATACGCAGTATTTT
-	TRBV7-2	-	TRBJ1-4	CASSLEGGRIYEKLFF	TGTGCCAGCAGCTTAGAGGGGGGACGGATCTATGAAAAACTGTTTTTT
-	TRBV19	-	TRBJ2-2	CASHRSSSTGELFF	TGTGCCAGTCATAGAAGTTCGAGCACCGGGGAGCTGTTTTTT
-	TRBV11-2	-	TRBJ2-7	CASSLVTEQYF	TGTGCCAGCAGCTTAGTAACCGAGCAGTACTTC
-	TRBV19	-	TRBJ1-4	CASSLRGPGEKLFF	TGTGCCAGTAGTCTCCGGGGTCCTGGGGAAAAACTGTTTTTT
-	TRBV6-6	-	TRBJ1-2	CASRYSGRGGYGYTF	TGTGCCAGCAGATACTCTGGACGGGGTGGCTATGGCTACACCTTC
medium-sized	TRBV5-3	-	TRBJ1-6	CARSPPTGTESPLHF	TGTGCCAGAAGCCCGCCAACAGGGACTGAGTCACCCCTCCACTTT
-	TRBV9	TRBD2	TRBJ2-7	CASSVALRGEGEQYF	TGTGCCAGCAGCGTAGCTTTGCGGGGGGAGGGCGAGCAGTACTTC
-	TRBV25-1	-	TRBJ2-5	CASSEYERPRQETQYF	TGTGCCAGCAGTGAATATGAGAGACCCCGCCAAGAGACCCAGTACTTC
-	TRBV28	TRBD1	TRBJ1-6	CASNPRGQGAPGYHF	TGTGCCAGCAATCCTCGGGGACAGGGCGCCCCCGGTTACCACTTT
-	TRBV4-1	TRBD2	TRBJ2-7	CASSQDRVAGVTYEQYF	TGCGCCAGCAGCCAAGATCGGGTAGCGGGGGTAACCTACGAGCAGTACTTC
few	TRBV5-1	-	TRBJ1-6	CASSLAGPANSPLHF	TGCGCCAGCAGCTTGGCCGGACCGGCGAATTCACCCCTCCACTTT
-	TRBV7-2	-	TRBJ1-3	CASSLNGITGNTIYF	TGTGCCAGCAGCTTAAATGGCATAACTGGAAACACCATATATTTT
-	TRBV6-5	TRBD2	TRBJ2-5	CASSYRTSGGRETQYF	TGTGCCAGCAGTTACCGGACTAGCGGGGGGCGAGAGACCCAGTACTTC
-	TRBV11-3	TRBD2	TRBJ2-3	CASSLASGGAGDTQYF	TGTGCCAGCAGCTTAGCTAGCGGGGGGGCGGGAGATACGCAGTATTTT
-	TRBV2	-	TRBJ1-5	CASSDWGMGNQPQHF	TGTGCCAGCAGTGATTGGGGAATGGGCAATCAGCCCCAGCATTTT
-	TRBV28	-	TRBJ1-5	CASSLGRWGNQPQHF	TGTGCCAGCAGTTTGGGCCGTTGGGGCAATCAGCCCCAGCATTTT
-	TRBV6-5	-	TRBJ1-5	CASSSRGPRPQHF	TGTGCCAGCAGTTCGCGGGGGCCTCGGCCCCAGCATTTT
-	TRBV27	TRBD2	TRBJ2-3	CASSPIAGSIDTQYF	TGTGCCAGCAGTCCCATAGCGGGGAGCATAGATACGCAGTATTTT
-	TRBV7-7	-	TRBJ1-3	CASSLGISSGNTIYF	TGTGCTAGCAGCCTCGGAATTTCCTCTGGAAACACCATATATTTT
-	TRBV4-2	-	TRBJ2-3	CASSQDPTHTDTQYF	TGTGCCAGCAGCCAAGACCCGACGCACACAGATACGCAGTATTTT
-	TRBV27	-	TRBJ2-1	CASSWSAGASSYNEQFF	TGTGCCAGCAGTTGGAGCGCCGGCGCGAGCTCCTACAATGAGCAGTTCTTC
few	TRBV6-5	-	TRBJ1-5	CASGKNDGKPQHF	TGTGCCAGCGGAAAAAACGACGGCAAGCCCCAGCATTTT
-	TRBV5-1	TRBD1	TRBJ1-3	CASSEGQPGNTIYF	TGCGCCAGCAGCGAGGGACAGCCAGGAAACACCATATATTTT
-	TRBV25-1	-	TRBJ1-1	CASSLSQSNTEAFF	TGTGCCAGCAGTCTGAGCCAATCGAACACTGAAGCTTTCTTT